This is a list of T cell receptor beta chains from one sample in a study of T-cell reconstitution after alpha-beta-depleted transplantation in children. TCRdb re-called the PCR reads with MiXCR, one entry per CDR3 protein. The data hold around 190,000 distinct CDR3 sequences, with about 6.6% observed a single time. The sequencing used PBMCs, collected before TCRalphabeta/CD19-depleted stem cell transplant. The receptors derive from a boy between 2 and 10 years old with acute lymphoblastic leukemia, due to receive a stem cell transplant. The CDR3 runs from the conserved cysteine through the conserved F or W. A D gene is named only where the DNA matches it firmly. Only some rows state a clone size, as once, few, many or a class for expanded clones.

d_gene | j_gene | v_gene | abundance | CDR3nt | CDR3aa
NA | TRBJ1-1 | TRBV7-9 | many | TGTGCCAGCAGCTTAGAACAGTCCACTGAAGCTTTCTTT | CASSLEQSTEAFF
NA | TRBJ2-7 | TRBV28 | many | TGTGCCAGCAGAGCCGGTAGAGGGCTAGAGAGGGCGCGAGGGCAGTACTTC | CASRAGRGLERARGQYF
NA | TRBJ2-1 | TRBV2 | NA | TGTGCCACCGTGGGGCGACTAGGTCGCGATGAGCAGTTATTC | CATVGRLGRDEQLF
NA | TRBJ2-1 | TRBV14 | many | TGTGCCAGCAGCCATCATACCGACAGGAGTCCCTCCGGGGGGCCAGTGGATGAGCAGTTCTTC | CASSHHTDRSPSGGPVDEQFF
NA | TRBJ2-1 | TRBV4-2 | many | TGTGCCAGCAGCCAGGGGGACAATGAGCAGTTCTTC | CASSQGDNEQFF
TRBD2 | TRBJ2-2 | TRBV27 | NA | TGTGCCAGCAGTCCACTAGCGGGGGGCGGCAACACCGGGGAGCTGTTTTTT | CASSPLAGGGNTGELFF
NA | TRBJ2-7 | TRBV5-5 | many | TGTGCCAGCAGGGACAGCTCCTACGAGCAGTACTTC | CASRDSSYEQYF
NA | TRBJ2-3 | TRBV28 | many | TGTGCCAGCAGCGCCACAGATACGCAGTATTTT | CASSATDTQYF
NA | TRBJ2-2 | TRBV20-1 | few | TGCAGTGCTAGGCGGGACGTCGCGAACACCGGGGAGCTGTTTTTT | CSARRDVANTGELFF
NA | TRBJ1-2 | TRBV21-1 | many | TGTGCCAGCAGTAAGACCAACTATGGCTACACCTTC | CASSKTNYGYTF
TRBD1 | TRBJ1-5 | TRBV6-4 | few | TGTGCCAGCAGTGACGGATGGGCAGGGGGAGATAGCAATCAGCCCCAGCATTTT | CASSDGWAGGDSNQPQHF
TRBD2 | TRBJ2-2 | TRBV30 | few | TGTGCCTCCCGCGTGGAGGGCGGGGGGACCGGGGAGCTGTTTTTT | CASRVEGGGTGELFF
NA | TRBJ2-3 | TRBV20-1 | NA | TGCAGTGCTAGAGACCTGGAAGCAGGCCGGGCAGATACGCAGTATTTT | CSARDLEAGRADTQYF
NA | TRBJ2-3 | TRBV27 | many | TGTGCCAGCAGTTTCCAAAGTACAGATACGCAGTATTTT | CASSFQSTDTQYF
NA | TRBJ2-1 | TRBV15 | few | TGTGCCACCAGCTCCTACAATGAGCAGTTCTTC | CATSSYNEQFF
TRBD2 | TRBJ2-1 | TRBV7-2 | many | TGTGCCAGCAGCCCGGGACTAGCGGGATTGCATGAGCAGTTCTTC | CASSPGLAGLHEQFF
TRBD2 | TRBJ2-2 | TRBV5-4 | many | TGTGCCAGCAGCCATAAGACTAGCGGGAGAACCGGGGAGCTGTTTTTT | CASSHKTSGRTGELFF
TRBD2 | TRBJ2-5 | TRBV11-2 | few | TGTGCCAGCAGCCCAAGGCCCGGGACTAGCGGGAGTGTGGGGGAGACCCAGTACTTC | CASSPRPGTSGSVGETQYF
NA | TRBJ2-1 | TRBV28 | many | TGTGCCAGCAGTCAACCCCCGGGTTTCAATGAGCAGTTCTTC | CASSQPPGFNEQFF
TRBD1 | TRBJ1-1 | TRBV28 | NA | TGTGCCAGCAGTTTGACAGGGGCAGAGCCTGAAGCTTTCTTT | CASSLTGAEPEAFF
TRBD2 | TRBJ2-1 | TRBV7-6 | many | TGTGCCAGCAGCTCCTTTAGCGGGAGCTCCTACAATGAGCAGTTCTTC | CASSSFSGSSYNEQFF
TRBD2 | TRBJ2-7 | TRBV20-1 | few | TGCAGTGCTAGCCAGAGGACTAGCGGGACTTACGAGCAGTACTTC | CSASQRTSGTYEQYF
TRBD2 | TRBJ2-1 | TRBV12-3/TRBV12-4 | many | TGTGCCAGCAGTTTTTCGCGGGAGTCCGATGAGCAGTTCTTC | CASSFSRESDEQFF
TRBD1 | TRBJ1-1 | TRBV12-3/TRBV12-4 | many | TGTGCCAGCAGTTCATCGGACAGGCCCACTGAAGCTTTCTTT | CASSSSDRPTEAFF
NA | TRBJ2-7 | TRBV9 | many | TGTGCCAGCAGCGTAGATACACCGGCCTACGAGCAGTACTTC | CASSVDTPAYEQYF
TRBD2 | TRBJ2-1 | TRBV20-1 | many | TGCAGTGCTAGAGAAGAGGCTCCGGGACTAGCGGACTTCTCCTACAATGAGCAGTTCTTC | CSAREEAPGLADFSYNEQFF
NA | TRBJ2-1 | TRBV4-2 | NA | TGTGCCAGCAGCCAAGGGGGGGCCCGCAATGAGCAGTTCTTC | CASSQGGARNEQFF
TRBD1 | TRBJ2-3 | TRBV7-9 | many | TGTGCCAGCAGCTCTACAGGGGAGTCAGATACGCAGTATTTT | CASSSTGESDTQYF
TRBD1 | TRBJ2-7 | TRBV7-8 | NA | TGTGCCAGCAGCGCCGGGACAGTAGCTCCGTACTTC | CASSAGTVAPYF
TRBD2 | TRBJ2-1 | TRBV28 | many | TGTGCCAGCAGCTCTACAGCGGGGCCCAACAATGAGCAGTTCTTC | CASSSTAGPNNEQFF
NA | TRBJ2-6 | TRBV7-2 | many | TGTGCCAGCAGCTTACAGGGACCCTCTGGGGCCAACGTCCTGACTTTC | CASSLQGPSGANVLTF
NA | TRBJ1-1 | TRBV12-3/TRBV12-4 | NA | TGTGCCAGCAGTATAGACCGCCCGCCTGAAGCTTTCTTT | CASSIDRPPEAFF
TRBD1 | TRBJ1-1 | TRBV6-1 | few | TGTGCCAGCAGTGGCCGGGACAGGAACACTGAAGCTTTCTTT | CASSGRDRNTEAFF
TRBD1 | TRBJ2-7 | TRBV7-8 | many | TGTGCCAGCAGCCTCCGACAGGGGACCTACGAGCAGTACTTC | CASSLRQGTYEQYF
NA | TRBJ1-2 | TRBV14 | NA | TGTGCCAGCAGCCAGTCTCTGGGTACGGGACCACTAAACTATGGCTACACCTTC | CASSQSLGTGPLNYGYTF
NA | TRBJ1-5 | TRBV5-5 | NA | TGTGCCAGCACATCCCACTTTCCAAGCAATCAGCCCCAGCATTTT | CASTSHFPSNQPQHF
NA | TRBJ2-3 | TRBV18 | NA | TGTGCCAGCTCACGACACCGGGATACAGATACGCAGTATTTT | CASSRHRDTDTQYF